The T cell receptor (beta chain) described here comes from a study of blood T cell repertoires in COVID-19. Study-wide context: Nucleic acid was either cDNA or gDNA, and it came from T cells, B-cell-depleted T cells, or PBMCs.

CDR3 length: 15 residues. Trimming stripped 3 bases from V and 0 bases from J, with 12 bases between. Germline assignment: CDR1 DFQATT and CDR2 SNEGSKA (reference sequence). As handled by the study authors: Amplification with reference gene primers provided the estimates of nucleated cell counts. Measured with immunoSEQ multiplex PCR; TCRdb has only the in-frame clones, and not every one. D and trimming were read from the DNA, whereas the V and J calls and clone size are those reported in that table. The table records 200,000 to 250,000 clones, more than 75% of them present only once. The chain uses TRBV20-1 and TRBJ1-5; D is undetermined. Sequenced: peripheral blood. The receptor was derived from a woman between 35 and 50 years old with acute or convalescent COVID-19. The CDR3 is CSASSGQYSNQPQHF. As DNA, the CDR3 is TGCAGTGCTAGTAGCGGCCAATATAGCAATCAGCCCCAGCATTTT.